These 22 T cell receptor beta chains were all obtained from the same sample, sequenced in a study of blood T cell repertoires in COVID-19. Produced via immunoSEQ multiplex PCR; TCRdb's table is partial and in-frame only. Of about 140,000 clones listed, approximately 88% are singletons. Sequenced input: peripheral blood. All receptors derive from a man between 65 and 85 years old with acute or convalescent COVID-19.

The V and J genes are TRBV6-6 and TRBJ1-4; 9 bases map to TRBD1. The CDR3 loop spans 15 amino acids. CDR1 and CDR2 from the germline V gene are MNHNY and SVGAGI (reference sequence). V shed 6 bases and J 2 bases; nucleotides not matched to a gene: 4. CDR3 loop: CASRDRGNTNEKLFF. CDR3 DNA sequence: TGTGCCAGCAGGGACAGGGGTAACACTAATGAAAAACTGTTTTTT.

The V gene is TRBV19, the J gene TRBJ2-2, with D possibly being TRBD1 (6 bases). Germline CDR1 is LNHDA and CDR2 is SQIVND (reference sequence). The CDR3 totals 16 residues. The germline V and J ends were trimmed by 4 bases and 0 bases, with 12 bases remaining between them. CDR3: CASSTQRTANTGELFF. The CDR3 DNA sequence: TGTGCCAGTAGTACCCAACGGACAGCGAACACCGGGGAGCTGTTTTTT.

The V gene is TRBV6-6, the J gene TRBJ1-5; D is undetermined. V lost 7 bases, J lost 1 base, and 14 bases lay in between. This CDR3 comprises 15 residues. The germline V gene encodes CDR1 MNHNY and CDR2 SVGAGI (reference sequence). The CDR3 region is CASTSGAPSNQPQHF. For the CDR3, the DNA is TGTGCCAGCACCTCGGGAGCTCCGAGCAATCAGCCCCAGCATTTT.

The CDR3 nucleotides are TGTGCCAGCAAACGGTTGTCTGGAAACACCATATATTTT. Translation: CASKRLSGNTIYF. The J gene is TRBJ1-3, the V gene TRBV3-1 (or the pseudogene TRBV3-2); D ambiguous. CDR3 length: 13 amino acids. Per the germline V gene, CDR1 is LGHDT and CDR2 is YNNKEL (reference sequence). The germline V and J ends were trimmed by 7 bases and 1 base, with 8 bases remaining between them.

The genes are TRBV27 and TRBJ2-7, with D possibly matching TRBD1 (6 bases). Per germline, CDR1 MNHEY and CDR2 SMNVEV (reference sequence). This CDR3 region has 12 residues. V was pared by 5 bases and J by 7 bases, with 12 bases between. CDR3 sequence reads: CASSPAGVEQYF. Written as DNA, the CDR3 is TGTGCCAGCAGTCCCGCAGGGGTTGAGCAGTACTTC.

The chain has TRBV3-1 (or the pseudogene TRBV3-2) and TRBJ2-1; 12 bases align to TRBD2. J lost 4 bases, V lost 4 bases, and 11 bases had no gene match. CDR3 length: 18 amino acids. Germline CDR1 and CDR2: LGHDT and YNNKEL (reference sequence). The CDR3 region is CASSLASGRAYGYNEQFF. The CDR3, as DNA: TGTGCCAGCAGCCTTGCTAGCGGGAGGGCCTATGGTTACAATGAGCAGTTCTTC.

The V gene is TRBV9, the J gene TRBJ2-1, with D perhaps matching TRBD1 (6 bases). The length of the CDR3 is 14 residues. Trimming left V 0 bases short and J 7 bases short, with 11 bases between. Germline CDR1 SGDLS, CDR2 YYNGEE. The CDR3 region is CASSVGTGRNEQFF. The CDR3 region has the DNA TGTGCCAGCAGCGTAGGTACAGGGCGGAATGAGCAGTTCTTC.

The chain links TRBV5-1 to TRBJ2-7; 10 bases are a match to TRBD2. The trim removed 7 bases at V and 6 bases at J, leaving 16 bases unmatched. The CDR3 loop spans 16 amino acids. Germline V CDR1 and CDR2: SGHRS, YFSETQ. CDR3 region: CASAVSGGAGGLEQYF. The CDR3 nucleotides read TGCGCCAGCGCGGTCAGCGGGGGGGCAGGGGGCCTCGAGCAGTACTTC.

The rearrangement uses TRBV1 and TRBJ1-6; TRBD1 is the table's D call and was not checked against the DNA. TRBV1 is a documented pseudogene. This CDR3 is 14 amino acids long. DNA for the CDR3: TGCACCAGCAGCCACGGGACAGGGGTTTCACCCCTCCACTTT. This translates into CTSSHGTGVSPLHF.

The chain uses TRBV18 and TRBJ1-6; D is unclear. With 0 bases removed from V and 11 bases from J, the gap between germline ends came to 14 bases. Per the germline V gene, CDR1 is KGHSH and CDR2 is LQKENI. CDR3 size: 15 residues. In DNA, the CDR3 is TGTGCCAGCTCACCACCAGGCCCCGCTGGGCCACCCCTCCACTTT. Protein: CASSPPGPAGPPLHF.

In this sample, this clone turned up once. The chain is built from TRBV24-1 and TRBJ2-1, with no clear D. From germline, CDR1 is KGHDR and CDR2 SFDVKD. The CDR3 runs 12 residues. V lost 3 bases, J lost 5 bases, and 4 bases lay in between. The CDR3 sequence is CATSDPDNEQFF. In DNA, the CDR3 is TGTGCCACCAGTGATCCCGACAATGAGCAGTTCTTC.

This rearrangement joins TRBV13 to TRBJ2-1; 11 bases fit TRBD1. The CDR3 extends over 15 amino acids. Germline V gene lookup returns CDR1 PRHDT and CDR2 FYEKMQ (reference sequence). V was pared by 0 bases and J by 7 bases, with 2 bases of the junction left unmatched. CDR3 in DNA: TGTGCCAGCAGCTTAGGGGGACAGGGGGTGAATGAGCAGTTCTTC. This sequence encodes CASSLGGQGVNEQFF.

This rearrangement joins TRBV10-3 to TRBJ2-3; no clear D. The V gene's germline CDR1 is ENHRY and CDR2 SYGVKD. The CDR3 loop spans 13 amino acids. Trimming pared 7 bases from V and 2 bases from J, leaving 10 bases between. CDR3 region: CAINTRITDTQYF. CDR3 DNA: TGTGCCATCAACACGCGGATCACAGATACGCAGTATTTT.

The chain employs TRBV27 and TRBJ2-6; D not certain. V was clipped by 4 bases and J by 2 bases, with 12 bases between them. This CDR3 is built from 16 residues. Germline-derived CDR1 and CDR2 are MNHEY and SMNVEV (reference sequence). CDR3 in amino acids: CASSSRYLAGANVLTF. The CDR3 DNA reads TGTGCCAGCAGTTCCAGGTACTTGGCTGGGGCCAACGTCCTGACTTTC.

This chain joins TRBV2 and TRBJ1-2; D is unresolved. The germline gives CDR1 SNHLY, CDR2 FYNNEI. V lost 5 bases and J lost 8, with 15 bases in between. The length of the CDR3 is 13 residues. CDR3: CASSSHMMRGYTF. The CDR3 DNA follows: TGTGCCAGCAGTTCCCACATGATGCGGGGCTACACCTTC. Full variable domain (remainder filled in from reference TRBV2 and TRBJ1-2): EPEVTQTPSHQVTQMGQEVILRCVPISNHLYFYWYRQILGQKVEFLVSFYNNEISEKSEIFDDQFSVERPDGSNFTLKIRSTKLEDSAMYFCASSSHMMRGYTFGSGTRLTVV.

The chain employs TRBV6-6 and TRBJ2-5; TRBD2 matches at 7 bases. The CDR3 spans 15 residues. Germline CDR1 and CDR2: MNHNY and SVGAGI (reference sequence). Trimming removed 4 bases from V and 5 bases from J; junction bases left unmatched: 10. In DNA, the CDR3 is TGTGCCAGCAGTTCCCCCGGGACTATGGGCGAGACCCAGTACTTC. It encodes CASSSPGTMGETQYF.

The chain is built from TRBV7-9 and TRBJ2-1; D is undetermined. This CDR3 is built from 15 residues. Trimming removed 5 bases at V and 0 bases at J, with 11 bases between. Germline V gene data show CDR1 as SEHNR and CDR2 as FQNEAQ (reference sequence). The CDR3 DNA is TGTGCCAGCAGCCTATACTTAAACTCCTACAATGAGCAGTTCTTC. It is translated as CASSLYLNSYNEQFF.

J is TRBJ1-5 and V is TRBV28; 7 bases are a match to TRBD1. Germline V gene data show CDR1 as MDHEN and CDR2 as SYDVKM. The V gene end was trimmed by 5 bases and the J gene end by 7 bases; junction bases not matched to a gene: 5. The CDR3 totals 13 residues. CDR3 loop: CASSPDRAQPQHF. The DNA for the CDR3 is TGTGCCAGCAGTCCAGACAGGGCCCAGCCCCAGCATTTT.

V and J are TRBV7-2 and TRBJ2-3; 7 bases fit TRBD2. CDR1 and CDR2 from the germline V gene are SGHTA and FQGNSA. The CDR3 is 15 residues long. With V trimmed by 3 bases and J by 1 base, 4 bases remained unmatched. The CDR3 loop reads CASSLAGVGTDTQYF. DNA for the CDR3: TGTGCCAGCAGCTTGGCGGGAGTCGGCACAGATACGCAGTATTTT.

This chain uses TRBV4-1 with TRBJ2-1, with 10 bases matching TRBD2. V lost 0 bases and J lost 6; bases outside the gene matches: 8. CDR1 and CDR2 (germline): MGHRA, YSYEKL. The CDR3 is made up of 17 amino acids. CDR3 sequence reads: CASSQEEAGGPSNEQFF. The CDR3 DNA reads as TGCGCCAGCAGCCAAGAAGAAGCGGGAGGGCCCTCCAATGAGCAGTTCTTC.

This chain joins TRBV6-5 and TRBJ2-5; 9 nucleotides line up with TRBD1. There are 13 residues in the CDR3. CDR1 is MNHEY, CDR2 SVGAGI, per germline. Trimming cost V 6 bases and J 5 bases; bases outside gene matches: 4. The CDR3 DNA reads TGTGCCAGCAGCCTGGACAGGGGCGAGACCCAGTACTTC. Amino acid sequence: CASSLDRGETQYF.

The chain employs TRBV7-9 and TRBJ2-5, with D possibly TRBD1 on 7 matching bases. From germline, CDR1 is SEHNR and CDR2 FQNEAQ (reference sequence). The V end was cut by 2 bases, the J end by 4 bases, with 14 bases between. This CDR3 has 15 amino acids. DNA for the CDR3: TGTGCCAGCAGCTTAATCCAGGGGGGTGGAGAGACCCAGTACTTC. This translates into CASSLIQGGGETQYF.